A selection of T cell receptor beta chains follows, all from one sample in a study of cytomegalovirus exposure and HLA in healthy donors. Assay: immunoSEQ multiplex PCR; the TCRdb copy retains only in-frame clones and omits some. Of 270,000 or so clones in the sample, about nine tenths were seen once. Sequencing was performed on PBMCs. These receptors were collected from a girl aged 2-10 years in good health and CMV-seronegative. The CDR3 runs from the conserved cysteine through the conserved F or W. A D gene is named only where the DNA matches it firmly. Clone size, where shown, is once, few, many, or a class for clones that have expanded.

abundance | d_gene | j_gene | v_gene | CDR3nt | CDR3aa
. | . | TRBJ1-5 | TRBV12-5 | TGTGCTAGTGGTTTGGCTGGAGGCAGCAATCAGCCCCAGCATTTT | CASGLAGGSNQPQHF
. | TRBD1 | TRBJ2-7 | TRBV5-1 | TGCGCCAGCAGACCGACAGGGGGAGGCGAGCAGTACTTC | CASRPTGGGEQYF
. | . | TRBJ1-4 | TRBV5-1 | TGCGCCAGCAGTTCCAGGGGCGGGAATGAAAAACTGTTTTTT | CASSSRGGNEKLFF
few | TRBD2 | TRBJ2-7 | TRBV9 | TGTGCCAGCAGCGCCTCACCCACGGGGGGGCCAAACGAGCAGTACTTC | CASSASPTGGPNEQYF
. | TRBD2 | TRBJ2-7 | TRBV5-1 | TGCGCCAGCAGCTCGGGACTAGCGGGGAGCTACGAGCAGTACTTC | CASSSGLAGSYEQYF
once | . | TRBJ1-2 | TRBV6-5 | TGTGCCAGCAAACCTACGGGACTGTCCAACTATGGCTACACCTTC | CASKPTGLSNYGYTF
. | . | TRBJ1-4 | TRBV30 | TGTGCCTGGAGTGGCGGGGGAAGGGAAAAACTGTTTTTT | CAWSGGGREKLFF
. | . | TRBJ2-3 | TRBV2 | TGTGCCAGCAGTACAGGGCGTCGAATCACAGATACGCAGTATTTT | CASSTGRRITDTQYF
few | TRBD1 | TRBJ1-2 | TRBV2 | TGTGCCAGCAGGGACCCGGGACAGCAGGGCTACACCTTC | CASRDPGQQGYTF
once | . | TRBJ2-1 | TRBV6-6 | TGTGCCAGCAGTTACCTTGGACAGCCGCCTGACAATGAGCAGTTCTTC | CASSYLGQPPDNEQFF
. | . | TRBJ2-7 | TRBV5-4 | TGTGCCAGCAGCTTGGCGGGTAGCTCCTACGAGCAGTACTTC | CASSLAGSSYEQYF
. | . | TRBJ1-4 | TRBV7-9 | TGTGCCAGCAGCTTAGAGGTCTGGGACACCACAACTAATGAAAAACTGTTTTTT | CASSLEVWDTTTNEKLFF
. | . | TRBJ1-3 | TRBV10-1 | TGCGCCAGTATTCTGGAAGGAGGCAACTCTGGAAACACCATATATTTT | CASILEGGNSGNTIYF
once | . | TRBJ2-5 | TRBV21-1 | TGTGCCAGCCAAGCGGGGGGGACTCAAGAGACCCAGTACTTC | CASQAGGTQETQYF
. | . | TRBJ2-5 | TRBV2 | TGTGCCAGCCAACAAGAGACCCAGTACTTC | CASQQETQYF
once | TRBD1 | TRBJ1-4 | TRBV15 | TGTGCCACCAGCAGAGGGACAGGGGGCGGGCGTTGGGGTGAAAAACTGTTTTTT | CATSRGTGGGRWGEKLFF
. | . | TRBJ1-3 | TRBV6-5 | TGTGCCAGCAGGCTCGCGGACACCATATATTTT | CASRLADTIYF
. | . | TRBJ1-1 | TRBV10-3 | TGTGCCATCAGCCAGGGGAATGAGGCTTTCTTT | CAISQGNEAFF
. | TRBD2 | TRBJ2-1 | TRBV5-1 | TGCGCCAGCAGCTTGGCTCGGGGGGGCCTGATAAATGAGCAGTTCTTC | CASSLARGGLINEQFF
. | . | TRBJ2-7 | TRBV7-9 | TGTGCCAGCAGCTTAGCGGGAGCCTACGAGCAGTACTTC | CASSLAGAYEQYF
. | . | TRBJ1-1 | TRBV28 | TGTGCCAGCAACTGGAACACTGAAGCTTTCTTT | CASNWNTEAFF
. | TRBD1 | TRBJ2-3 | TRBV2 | TGTGCCAGCAACCTGGACAGGGGGCGCAGGCTGGCACCCCCATATACGCAGTATTTT | CASNLDRGRRLAPPYTQYF
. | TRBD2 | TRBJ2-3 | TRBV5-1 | TGCGCCAGCAGCTCCACCGGACTAGCGGGAGGGCCGGATACGCAGTATTTT | CASSSTGLAGGPDTQYF
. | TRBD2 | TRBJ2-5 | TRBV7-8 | TGTGCCAGCAGCTCCAAAAGCCCGGGACTAGCGGGAGGGCAGACCCAGTACTTC | CASSSKSPGLAGGQTQYF
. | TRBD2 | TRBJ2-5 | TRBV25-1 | TGTGCCAGCACGGGGGGGCCCCAAGAGACCCAGTACTTC | CASTGGPQETQYF